The source of this T cell receptor beta chain is a study of cytomegalovirus exposure and HLA in healthy donors. Generated by immunoSEQ multiplex PCR, the TCRdb table keeps only in-frame clones and is missing some. The sample lists about 140,000 clones, roughly 79% seen once, with approximately 30% in the top ten. Germline CDR1 is MNHEY and CDR2 is SVGAGI. The CDR3 sequence is 14 residues long. V dropped 0 bases and J dropped 4 bases, with 7 bases sitting between them. The TCR comes from a man aged 25 to 40 in good health and CMV-seropositive. The sample taken for sequencing was PBMCs. V gene TRBV6-5 combines with J gene TRBJ1-3; D perhaps matches TRBD1 (5 bases). The CDR3 reads CASSYSGAGNTIYF. The CDR3 DNA reads TGTGCCAGCAGTTACTCAGGGGCAGGAAACACCATATATTTT.